This T cell receptor (beta chain) derives from a study of blood T cell repertoires in COVID-19. The CDR3 extends over 11 amino acids. Trimming removed 6 bases at V and 5 bases at J, with 7 bases between. The protocol was immunoSEQ multiplex PCR, while the TCRdb copy is restricted to in-frame clones and leaves out a portion. The table has around 260,000 clones, approximately 85% seen once. The sample consisted of peripheral blood. The gene calls are TRBV12-3 or TRBV12-4 and TRBJ1-2, with D uncertain. This receptor was taken from a human donor with COVID-19, enrolled during active disease. The donor label of this sample is uncertain. CDR3 residues: CASSRGYGYTF. The CDR3 DNA reads TGTGCCAGCAGCCGGGGATATGGCTACACCTTC.